This passage covers 31 T cell receptor beta chains from one sample sequenced in a study of control samples from healthy donors and cancer patients. The protocol was immunoSEQ multiplex PCR, while the TCRdb copy is restricted to in-frame clones and leaves out a portion. The sample shows 70,000 to 75,000 clones, less than 95% of them seen only once. The sample comprised blood. The receptors were gathered from a young woman in good health.

This clone was detected once. The chain joins TRBV5-8 to TRBJ2-3, with 12 nucleotides matching TRBD2. The CDR3 consists of 15 residues. CDR1 SGHTS and CDR2 YDEGEE come from the germline V gene. The junction had 3 bases not matched to a gene; V was cut back by 2 bases and J by 5 bases. The CDR3 bases are TGTGCCAGCAGCTTCTCGACTAGCGGGGGAGATACGCAGTATTTT. This codes for CASSFSTSGGDTQYF.

This sequence joins TRBV21-1 and TRBJ1-2; TRBD1, as called in the table, went unchecked against the DNA. TRBV21-1 is designated a pseudogene. The length of the CDR3 is 17 residues. CDR3 amino acids: CASSKDSGTATAYGYTF. The DNA of the CDR3 is TGTGCCAGCAGCAAAGACTCCGGGACAGCAACAGCCTATGGCTACACCTTC.

The chain links TRBV12-3 or TRBV12-4 to TRBJ1-3, with D unresolved. Trimming left V 4 bases short and J 2 bases short, with 6 bases between. This CDR3 region has 13 residues. CDR3: CASSSYPGNTIYF. The DNA of the CDR3 is TGTGCCAGCAGTTCTTACCCTGGAAACACCATATATTTT.

This clone was observed a single time. This chain joins TRBV19 and TRBJ1-2; 7 nucleotides align to TRBD1. From germline, CDR1 is LNHDA and CDR2 SQIVND (reference sequence). The CDR3 has 14 amino acids. Trimming cost V 6 bases and J 2 bases; bases outside gene matches: 6. The CDR3 region has the DNA TGTGCCAGTAGAAGAACAGGGGAGAACTATGGCTACACCTTC. Amino acid sequence: CASRRTGENYGYTF.

V and J are TRBV12-5 and TRBJ1-1; D may be TRBD1 (5 bases). From germline, CDR1 is LGHNT and CDR2 FRNRAP. The V end lost 6 bases, the J end lost 4 bases, and 6 bases lay between the germline ends. The CDR3 consists of 11 residues. The CDR3 sequence: CASGQGTEAFF. The DNA for the CDR3 is TGTGCTAGTGGGCAGGGCACTGAAGCTTTCTTT.

The V call is TRBV3-1 (or the pseudogene TRBV3-2), the J call TRBJ2-7; no firm D call. The germline gives CDR1 LGHDT, CDR2 YNNKEL (reference sequence). CDR3 length: 14 amino acids. Trimming cost V 4 bases and J 1 base, with 11 bases left between them. The CDR3 loop reads CASSRLTDSYEQYF. CDR3 bases: TGTGCCAGCAGCCGTCTGACGGATTCCTACGAGCAGTACTTC.

The genes are TRBV19 and TRBJ1-5; maybe TRBD1 (5 bases). There are 14 residues in the CDR3. CDR1 and CDR2 (germline): LNHDA, SQIVND (reference sequence). V was cut by 5 bases and J by 5 bases, with 13 bases left in between. This CDR3 is CASSVGTLYQPQHF. The CDR3 bases are TGTGCCAGTAGTGTCGGGACGTTATATCAGCCCCAGCATTTT.

The rearrangement links TRBV27 to TRBJ2-7, with D perhaps TRBD2 (6 bases). CDR1 is MNHEY and CDR2 is SMNVEV in the germline V gene (reference sequence). V dropped 0 bases and J dropped 3 bases, with 6 bases sitting between them. The CDR3 length is 13 residues. DNA of the CDR3: TGTGCCAGCAGTTTATCGGGGGGCTACGAGCAGTACTTC. Translating gives CASSLSGGYEQYF.

V usage is TRBV5-8 and J usage is TRBJ1-6; D is undetermined. V dropped 10 bases and J dropped 0 bases, with 14 bases sitting between them. Germline-derived CDR1 and CDR2 are SGHTS and YDEGEE. There are 15 residues in the CDR3. CDR3 coding DNA: TGTGCCTCTCAACACCCGAGCTCCTATAATTCACCCCTCCACTTT. Translation: CASQHPSSYNSPLHF.

The V gene is TRBV21-1, the J gene TRBJ2-3; the tabulated D call, TRBD2, remains unverified against the DNA. TRBV21-1 represents a pseudogene. The CDR3 contains 21 residues. The CDR3 coding sequence is TGTGCCAGCAGCGAACCGAAAATCTCCCCGACTAGCGGGGGAAGCACAGATACGCAGTATTTT. This sequence encodes CASSEPKISPTSGGSTDTQYF.

The CDR3 reads CATSELRGNTGELFF. The DNA for the CDR3 is TGTGCCACCAGTGAACTCAGGGGAAACACCGGGGAGCTGTTTTTT. The chain has TRBV24-1 and TRBJ2-2, with D perhaps TRBD1 (6 bases). V was pared by 4 bases and J by 2 bases, with 10 bases between. Germline V gene data show CDR1 as KGHDR and CDR2 as SFDVKD. The CDR3 length is 15 residues.

A single count supports this clone. V usage is TRBV19 and J usage is TRBJ1-2; D uncertain. The V end lost 3 bases, the J end lost 6 bases, and 17 bases lay between the germline ends. The CDR3 is made up of 15 amino acids. CDR1 LNHDA and CDR2 SQIVND come from the germline V gene (reference sequence). The CDR3 coding sequence is TGTGCCAGTAGTATTGGACCTCAGACTCACCATGGCTACACCTTC. Translation gives CASSIGPQTHHGYTF.

The table lists this clone with a few counts. V and J are TRBV6-1 and TRBJ2-7; 8 bases are a match to TRBD1. Germline CDR1 and CDR2: MNHNS and SASEGT. CDR3 length: 15 amino acids. V gave up 2 bases and J gave up 2 bases; unmatched junction bases: 5. The CDR3 region has the DNA TGTGCCAGCAGTGAAAAATTGGGACAGGCCTACGAGCAGTACGTC. The encoded protein is CASSEKLGQAYEQYV.

This sequence joins TRBV7-2 and TRBJ1-3; maybe TRBD1 (5 bases). Germline V gene data show CDR1 as SGHTA and CDR2 as FQGNSA. V gave up 8 bases and J gave up 2 bases, with 16 bases separating them. This CDR3 is built from 15 residues. CDR3 sequence (DNA): TGTGCCAGCGTCTGGGGGAAGCAGCCTGGAAACACCATATATTTT. It codes for CASVWGKQPGNTIYF.

This sequence joins TRBV9 and TRBJ1-2; 7 nucleotides match TRBD1. The V segment lost 4 bases and the J segment 6 bases; nucleotides outside the gene matches: 12. Germline V lookup: CDR1 SGDLS, CDR2 YYNGEE. This CDR3 contains 15 residues. CDR3 amino acids: CASSPGGGQRHGYTF. The CDR3 coding sequence is TGTGCCAGCAGCCCCGGTGGGGGACAGCGTCATGGCTACACCTTC.

The chain employs TRBV12-5 and TRBJ2-2; TRBD1 aligns across 7 bases. CDR1 is LGHNT and CDR2 is FRNRAP in the germline V gene. V gave up 7 bases and J gave up 5 bases; unmatched junction bases: 16. This CDR3 is built from 17 residues. CDR3 in amino acids: CASAYRPGQVETGELFF. The DNA of the CDR3 is TGTGCTAGTGCTTACCGCCCCGGACAGGTAGAAACCGGGGAGCTGTTTTTT.

The chain links TRBV5-4 to TRBJ2-5; TRBD1 matches at 10 bases. J lost 2 bases, V lost 4 bases, and 8 bases had no gene match. CDR1 and CDR2 from the germline V gene are SGHNT and YYREEE (reference sequence). The CDR3 runs to 16 residues. The CDR3 protein is CASSRPPGQGQETQYF. The CDR3, as DNA: TGTGCCAGCAGCCGACCTCCGGGACAGGGGCAAGAGACCCAGTACTTC.

CDR3: CASGPAPGGGGEQFF. The CDR3 nucleotides read TGTGCCTCCGGTCCAGCACCGGGGGGGGGCGGTGAGCAGTTCTTC. This chain joins TRBV21-1 and TRBJ2-1; TRBD2, the D gene given by the table, was not confirmed from the DNA. TRBV21-1 is termed a pseudogene. The CDR3 loop spans 15 amino acids.

The V gene is TRBV12-3 or TRBV12-4, the J gene TRBJ1-2; no firm D call. With 5 bases removed from V and 0 bases from J, the gap between germline ends came to 7 bases. This CDR3 has 13 residues. CDR3 amino acids: CASSPGANYGYTF. In DNA form, the CDR3 reads TGTGCCAGCAGTCCAGGAGCTAACTATGGCTACACCTTC.

This chain uses TRBV6-6 with TRBJ1-3; 8 bases fit TRBD1. The V and J ends lost 6 bases and 3 bases, in that order; junction bases with no gene match: 7. CDR1 and CDR2 (germline): MNHNY, SVGAGI (reference sequence). The CDR3 is 15 residues long. CDR3: CASRVDRADGNTIYF. DNA of the CDR3: TGTGCCAGCAGGGTGGACAGGGCTGATGGAAACACCATATATTTT.

This clone was counted a few times. The chain uses TRBV11-3 and TRBJ1-4; maybe TRBD1 (5 bases). The V end was cut by 5 bases, the J end by 4 bases, with 11 bases between. Germline-derived CDR1 and CDR2 are SGHNT and YENEEA. The CDR3 is 14 amino acids. CDR3 amino acids: CASSPTGYNEKLFF. As DNA, the CDR3 is TGTGCCAGCAGCCCAACAGGTTATAATGAAAAACTGTTTTTT.

The gene calls are TRBV2 and TRBJ1-5, with 8 bases matching TRBD1. Trimming at V came to 4 bases and at J to 4 bases, leaving 6 bases not matched to a gene. This CDR3 spans 15 amino acids. The germline V gene encodes CDR1 SNHLY and CDR2 FYNNEI. Written as DNA, the CDR3 is TGTGCCAGCAGTGCTCAGGGGGCTCCTAATCAGCCCCAGCATTTT. This translates into CASSAQGAPNQPQHF.

V usage is TRBV3-1 (or the pseudogene TRBV3-2) and J usage is TRBJ2-7; D may be TRBD1 (5 bases). V gave up 4 bases and J gave up 4 bases, with 14 bases separating them. The germline V gene has CDR1 LGHDT and CDR2 YNNKEL (reference sequence). This CDR3 has 14 amino acids. For the CDR3, the DNA is TGTGCCAGCAGCCCAAGGACATCTTTTTACGAGCAGTACTTC. It codes for CASSPRTSFYEQYF.

V usage is TRBV7-8 and J usage is TRBJ1-3; D perhaps matches TRBD1 (6 bases). The V and J ends lost 5 bases and 4 bases respectively, with 15 bases between them. The CDR3 has 15 amino acids. Germline lookup yields CDR1 SGHVS and CDR2 FQNEAQ. CDR3 bases: TGTGCCAGCAGCCCCTATCAGGGGTCCGGAAACACCATATATTTT. This sequence encodes CASSPYQGSGNTIYF.

The rearrangement uses TRBV6-6 and TRBJ2-5; 11 bases fit TRBD2. V dropped 5 bases and J dropped 7; count of bases not matched to a gene: 15. CDR1 and CDR2 from the germline V gene are MNHNY and SVGAGI (reference sequence). This CDR3 has 17 residues. CDR3 DNA sequence: TGTGCCAGCAGTCGAAGTACTTTAGCGGGGGGGTCTCTGACCCAGTACTTC. Residues: CASSRSTLAGGSLTQYF.

The chain employs TRBV10-3 and TRBJ1-6; TRBD1 might be the D (5 bases). The germline V gene encodes CDR1 ENHRY and CDR2 SYGVKD. V lost 5 bases and J lost 10, with 18 bases in between. The CDR3 is 15 amino acids. In nucleotides, the CDR3 is TGTGCCATCAGTACTAACCGGGACGGCTACTCACCCCTCCACTTT. Translation gives CAISTNRDGYSPLHF.

This sequence joins TRBV7-8 and TRBJ1-4, with D possibly matching TRBD1 (5 bases). Germline V gene sequence: CDR1 SGHVS, CDR2 FQNEAQ. The CDR3 spans 15 residues. The V end lost 1 base, the J end lost 8 bases, and 14 bases lay between the germline ends. CDR3 residues: CASSLVQGVNEKLFF. CDR3 sequence (DNA): TGTGCCAGCAGCTTAGTTCAGGGCGTCAACGAAAAACTGTTTTTT.

The chain joins TRBV6-5 to TRBJ1-2, with D perhaps matching TRBD1 (6 bases). Per the germline V gene, CDR1 is MNHEY and CDR2 is SVGAGI. Trimming stripped 1 base from V and 3 bases from J, with 15 bases between. The CDR3 spans 16 residues. CDR3 amino acids: CASSYFTGQGDYGYTF. The CDR3 DNA reads as TGTGCCAGCAGTTACTTCACAGGGCAGGGTGACTATGGCTACACCTTC.

This chain uses TRBV11-2 with TRBJ1-2; D uncertain. The CDR3 extends over 16 amino acids. Trimming pared 1 base from V and 0 bases from J, leaving 12 bases between. Germline V CDR1 and CDR2: SGHAT, FQNNGV. CDR3 amino acids: CASSLGGEWSNYGYTF. The CDR3 DNA reads TGTGCCAGCAGCTTAGGTGGGGAATGGTCTAACTATGGCTACACCTTC.

This sequence joins TRBV18 and TRBJ2-3; D unresolved. Germline V gene sequence: CDR1 KGHSH, CDR2 LQKENI. The length of the CDR3 is 13 residues. V was cut by 3 bases and J by 1 base, with 5 bases left in between. Written as DNA, the CDR3 is TGTGCCAGCTCACCGGGCGGCACAGATACGCAGTATTTT. It specifies CASSPGGTDTQYF.

The CDR3 sequence: CASSQENHSPLHF. The CDR3 coding sequence is TGTGCCAGCAGCCAAGAGAACCACTCACCCCTCCACTTT. The genes are TRBV14 and TRBJ1-6; D is uncertain. V was cut by 0 bases and J by 10 bases, with 7 bases left in between. Germline CDR1 SGHDN, CDR2 FVKESK. CDR3 length: 13 amino acids.